This TCR beta chain stems from a study of radiation and T cells in renal cell carcinoma. Overall study context: Nephrectomy followed 15 Gy stereotactic body radiation by 4 weeks. Broader study findings: Baseline intratumoral clonotype presence is unknown without pretreatment biopsies. In blood, top tumor clones expanded by 2 weeks, shrinking by 4.

Repertoires were generated with immunoSEQ multiplex PCR, while TCRdb's copy carries only in-frame clones and drops some. The sample yields some 150,000 clones, approximately 87% seen once. Of note for this clone: As yet, its antigen is unknown.

Time point here: baseline pretreatment blood. Treatment denoted: 15 Gy SBRT to primary tumor, nephrectomy 4 weeks later. The patient's renal cell carcinoma had clear cell pathology. Material: blood, obtained from a patient whose treatment included radiotherapy and nephrectomy. This TCR derives from a woman aged 45-65 years with renal cell carcinoma.

The CDR3 DNA sequence: TGTGCCAGCAGCTTGGCCGTTGGTCTAGCGGGGGGCAGTGATAGGGAGCAGTACTTC. It encodes CASSLAVGLAGGSDREQYF. The V gene is TRBV5-6, the J gene TRBJ2-7, with 11 positions matching TRBD2. The J segment lost 7 bases and the V segment lost 0 bases, leaving 18 bases of the junction unmatched. Germline assignment: CDR1 SGHDT and CDR2 YYEEEE. The CDR3 length is 19 residues.